The 7 T cell receptor beta chains below were found in one sample sequenced in a study of blood T cell repertoires in COVID-19. Data came from immunoSEQ multiplex PCR; TCRdb stores just in-frame clones and leaves some out. The sample includes fewer than 60,000 clones, about 83% of them seen just once. The specimen sequenced was peripheral blood. The receptors were gathered from a man between 65 and 79 years old with active COVID-19.

This sequence joins TRBV15 and TRBJ2-5; tentative D call: TRBD2 (6 bases). The germline V and J ends were trimmed by 3 bases and 5 bases, with 19 bases remaining between them. CDR1 and CDR2 (germline): LNHNV, YYDKDF (reference sequence). The CDR3 loop spans 16 amino acids. The CDR3 coding sequence is TGTGCCACCAGCAGGGGGCCTGGGGGTGGGAGGGAGACCCAGTACTTC. Encoded protein: CATSRGPGGGRETQYF.

The gene calls are TRBV11-2 and TRBJ2-4, with a weak D call TRBD2 (6 bases). CDR3 length equals 15 residues. Per germline, CDR1 SGHAT and CDR2 FQNNGV. Between the trimmed V and J ends, which lost 5 bases and 4 bases, there was a span of 15 bases. This chain's CDR3 is CASSPLKEGKNIQYF. CDR3 bases: TGTGCCAGCAGCCCGCTTAAGGAGGGAAAAAACATTCAGTACTTC.

This sequence joins TRBV9 and TRBJ1-2; weak D call: TRBD1 (5 bases). The germline gives CDR1 SGDLS, CDR2 YYNGEE. The CDR3 covers 16 residues. Trimming removed 2 bases at V and 0 bases at J, with 14 bases between. This chain's CDR3 is CASSVAPGRTNYGYTF. The CDR3 bases are TGTGCCAGCAGCGTGGCCCCAGGGAGGACTAACTATGGCTACACCTTC.

The rearrangement uses TRBV24-1 and TRBJ1-3, with D unclear. The germline V gene encodes CDR1 KGHDR and CDR2 SFDVKD. The CDR3 extends over 17 amino acids. V was trimmed by 2 bases and J by 4 bases, leaving 17 bases between them. This CDR3 is CATSDSRQVGFGNTIYF. The DNA for the CDR3 is TGTGCCACCAGTGATTCACGGCAGGTCGGTTTCGGAAACACCATATATTTT.

V is TRBV2 and J is TRBJ2-1; possible D gene TRBD2, 5 bases. Germline assignment: CDR1 SNHLY and CDR2 FYNNEI. The CDR3 has 13 residues. V lost 7 bases, J lost 7 bases, and 14 bases lay in between. The CDR3 bases are TGTGCCAGCACCACGGACTTGAGAAATGAGCAGTTCTTC. Its translation: CASTTDLRNEQFF.

This clone was seen a single time. J is TRBJ2-3 and V is TRBV5-1; D gene ambiguous. This CDR3 region has 13 residues. V was trimmed by 1 base and J by 4 bases, leaving 7 bases between them. The germline V gene has CDR1 SGHRS and CDR2 YFSETQ. CDR3 in DNA: TGCGCCAGCAGCTTGTCGCGGCCAGATACGCAGTATTTT. Translating gives CASSLSRPDTQYF.

V gene TRBV5-4 combines with J gene TRBJ2-2; 8 bases line up with TRBD1. V lost 7 bases and J lost 1; bases outside the gene matches: 6. There are 15 residues in the CDR3. From germline, CDR1 is SGHNT and CDR2 YYREEE (reference sequence). CDR3 residues: CASGGTGQNTGELFF. CDR3 DNA sequence: TGTGCCAGCGGGGGGACAGGCCAGAACACCGGGGAGCTGTTTTTT.